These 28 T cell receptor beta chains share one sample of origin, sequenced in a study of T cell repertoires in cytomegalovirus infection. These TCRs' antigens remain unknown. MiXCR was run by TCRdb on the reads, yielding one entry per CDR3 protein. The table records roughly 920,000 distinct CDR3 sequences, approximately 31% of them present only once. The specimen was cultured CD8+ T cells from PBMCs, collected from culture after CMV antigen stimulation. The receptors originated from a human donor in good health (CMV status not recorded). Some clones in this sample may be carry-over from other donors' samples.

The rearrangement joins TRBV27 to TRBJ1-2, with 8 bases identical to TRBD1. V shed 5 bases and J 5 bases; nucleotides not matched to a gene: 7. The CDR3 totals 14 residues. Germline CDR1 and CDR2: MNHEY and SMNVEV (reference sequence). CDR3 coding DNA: TGTGCCAGCAGTCGAGGACAGGGAAGGTATGGCTACACCTTC. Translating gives CASSRGQGRYGYTF.

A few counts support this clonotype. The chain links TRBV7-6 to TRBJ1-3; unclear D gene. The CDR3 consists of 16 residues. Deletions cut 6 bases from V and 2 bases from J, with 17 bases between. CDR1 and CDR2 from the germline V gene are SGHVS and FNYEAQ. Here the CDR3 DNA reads TGTGCCAGCAGACCCACCGGGCAGCCCGCTGGAAACACCATATATTTT. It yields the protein CASRPTGQPAGNTIYF.

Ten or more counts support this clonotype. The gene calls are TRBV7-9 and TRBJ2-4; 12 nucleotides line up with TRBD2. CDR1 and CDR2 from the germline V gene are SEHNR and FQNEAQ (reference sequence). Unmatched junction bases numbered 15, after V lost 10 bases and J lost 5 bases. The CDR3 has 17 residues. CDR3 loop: CATHSGLAGGRENIQYF. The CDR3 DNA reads TGTGCCACCCATTCGGGTCTAGCGGGGGGGCGAGAAAACATTCAGTACTTC.

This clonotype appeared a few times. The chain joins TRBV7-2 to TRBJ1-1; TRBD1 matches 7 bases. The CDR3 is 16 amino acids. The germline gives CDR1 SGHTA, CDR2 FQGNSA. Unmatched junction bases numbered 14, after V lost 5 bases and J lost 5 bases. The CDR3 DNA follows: TGTGCCAGCAGCCTCCATGCAAGCCACAGGGGAACTGAAGCTTTCTTT. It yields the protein CASSLHASHRGTEAFF.

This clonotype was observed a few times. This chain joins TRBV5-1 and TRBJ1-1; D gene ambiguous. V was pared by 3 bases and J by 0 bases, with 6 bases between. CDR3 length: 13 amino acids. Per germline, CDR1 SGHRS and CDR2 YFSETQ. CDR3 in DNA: TGCGCCAGCAGCTGGGAAATGAACACTGAAGCTTTCTTT. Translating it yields CASSWEMNTEAFF.

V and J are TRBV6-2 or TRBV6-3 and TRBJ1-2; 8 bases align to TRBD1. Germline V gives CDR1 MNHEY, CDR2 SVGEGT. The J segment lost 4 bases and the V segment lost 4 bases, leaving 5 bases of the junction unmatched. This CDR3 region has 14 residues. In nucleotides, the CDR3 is TGTGCCAGCAGTTCCAGGGGGCTGATCTATGGCTACACCTTC. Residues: CASSSRGLIYGYTF.

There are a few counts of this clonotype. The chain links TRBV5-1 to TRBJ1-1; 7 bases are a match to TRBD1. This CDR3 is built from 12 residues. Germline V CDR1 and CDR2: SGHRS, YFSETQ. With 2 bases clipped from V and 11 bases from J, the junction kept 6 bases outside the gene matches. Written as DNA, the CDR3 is TGCGCCAGCAGCTTTCGGACAGGTGAGGCTTTCTTT. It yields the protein CASSFRTGEAFF.

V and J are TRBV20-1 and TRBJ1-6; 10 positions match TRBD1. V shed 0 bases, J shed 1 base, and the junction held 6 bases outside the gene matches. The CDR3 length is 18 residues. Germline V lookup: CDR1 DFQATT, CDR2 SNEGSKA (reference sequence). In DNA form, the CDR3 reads TGCAGTGCTAGAGATCGGGACAGGGGTAATTCCTATAATTCACCCCTCCACTTT. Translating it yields CSARDRDRGNSYNSPLHF.

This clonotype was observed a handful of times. CDR3 region: CASSQVSFNTEAFF. The CDR3 nucleotides read TGCGCCAGCAGCCAAGTATCCTTTAACACTGAAGCTTTCTTT. The V call is TRBV4-3, the J call TRBJ1-1; D is unclear. Germline V lookup: CDR1 LGHNA, CDR2 YSLEER. The V and J ends lost 1 base and 2 bases respectively, with 8 bases between them. This CDR3 region has 14 residues.

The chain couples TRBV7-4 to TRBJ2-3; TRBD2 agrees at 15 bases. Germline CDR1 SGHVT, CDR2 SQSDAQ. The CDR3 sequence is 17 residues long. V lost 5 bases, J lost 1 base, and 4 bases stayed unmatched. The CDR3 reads CASSRRTSGGGTDTQYF. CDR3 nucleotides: TGTGCCAGCAGCCGACGGACTAGCGGGGGGGGCACAGATACGCAGTATTTT.

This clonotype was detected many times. The CDR3: CASSQRDREKNTQYF. CDR3 bases: TGTGCCAGCAGTCAAAGGGACAGGGAAAAGAATACGCAGTATTTT. This chain links TRBV25-1 with TRBJ2-3; 9 bases are shared with TRBD1. There are 15 residues in the CDR3. Germline CDR1 is MGHDK and CDR2 is SYGVNS. The V gene end was trimmed by 5 bases and the J gene end by 7 bases; junction bases not matched to a gene: 10.

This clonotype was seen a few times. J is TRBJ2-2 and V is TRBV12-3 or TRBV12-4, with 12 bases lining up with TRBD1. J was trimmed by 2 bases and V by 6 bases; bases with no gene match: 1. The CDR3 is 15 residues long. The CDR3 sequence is CASRGTGGNTGELFF. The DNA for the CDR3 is TGTGCCAGCAGGGGGACAGGGGGCAACACCGGGGAGCTGTTTTTT.

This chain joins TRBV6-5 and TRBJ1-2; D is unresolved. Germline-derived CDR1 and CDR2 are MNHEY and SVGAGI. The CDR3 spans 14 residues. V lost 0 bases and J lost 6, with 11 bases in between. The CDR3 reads CASSYSSAFDGYTF. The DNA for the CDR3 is TGTGCCAGCAGTTACTCGTCAGCTTTCGATGGCTACACCTTC.

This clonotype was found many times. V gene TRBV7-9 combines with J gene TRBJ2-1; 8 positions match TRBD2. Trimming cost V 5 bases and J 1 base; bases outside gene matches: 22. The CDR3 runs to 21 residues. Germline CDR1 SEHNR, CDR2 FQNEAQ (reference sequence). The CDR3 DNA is TGTGCCAGCAGCACAGCAGCTTGGGGAACTAGCGGATCTTCTTCCTACAATGAGCAGTTCTTC. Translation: CASSTAAWGTSGSSSYNEQFF. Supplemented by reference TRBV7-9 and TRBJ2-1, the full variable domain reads DTGVSQNPRHKITKRGQNVTFRCDPISEHNRLYWYRQTLGQGPEFLTYFQNEAQLEKSRLLSDRFSAERPKGSFSTLEIQRTEQGDSAMYLCASSTAAWGTSGSSSYNEQFFGPGTRLTVL.

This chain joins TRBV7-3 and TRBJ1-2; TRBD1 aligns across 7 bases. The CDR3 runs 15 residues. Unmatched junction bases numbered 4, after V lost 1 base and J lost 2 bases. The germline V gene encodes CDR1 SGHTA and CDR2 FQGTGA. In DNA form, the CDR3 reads TGTGCCAGCAGCTTAAGCGGGACAGAGAACTATGGCTACACCTTC. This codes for CASSLSGTENYGYTF.

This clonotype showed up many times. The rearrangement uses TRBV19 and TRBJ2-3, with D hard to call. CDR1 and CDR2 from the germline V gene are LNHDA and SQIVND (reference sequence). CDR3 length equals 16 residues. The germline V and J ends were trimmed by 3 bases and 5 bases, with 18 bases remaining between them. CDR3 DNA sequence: TGTGCCAGTAGTATCAAAGACGCCTATAGAGGAGATACGCAGTATTTT. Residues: CASSIKDAYRGDTQYF.

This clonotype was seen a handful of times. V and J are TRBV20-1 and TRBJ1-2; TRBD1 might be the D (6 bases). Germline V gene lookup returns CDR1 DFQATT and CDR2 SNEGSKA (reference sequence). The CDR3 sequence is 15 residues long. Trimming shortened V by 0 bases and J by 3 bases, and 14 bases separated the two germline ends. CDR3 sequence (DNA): TGCAGTGCTAGAGATCTAAGGGGGAGTCACTATGGCTACACCTTC. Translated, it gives CSARDLRGSHYGYTF.

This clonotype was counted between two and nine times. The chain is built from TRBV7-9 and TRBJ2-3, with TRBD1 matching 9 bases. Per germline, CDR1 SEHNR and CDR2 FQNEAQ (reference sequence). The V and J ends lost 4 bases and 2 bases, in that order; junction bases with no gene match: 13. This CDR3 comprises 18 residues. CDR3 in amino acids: CASSSVLRDREDTDTQYF. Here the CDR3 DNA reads TGTGCCAGCAGCTCCGTACTACGGGACAGGGAGGACACAGATACGCAGTATTTT.

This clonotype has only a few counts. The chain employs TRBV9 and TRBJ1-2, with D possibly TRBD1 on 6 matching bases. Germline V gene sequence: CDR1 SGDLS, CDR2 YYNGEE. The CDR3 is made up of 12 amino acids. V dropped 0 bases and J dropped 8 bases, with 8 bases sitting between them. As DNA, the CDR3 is TGTGCCAGCAGCGTAGTCAGGGGAGGCTACACCTTC. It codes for CASSVVRGGYTF.

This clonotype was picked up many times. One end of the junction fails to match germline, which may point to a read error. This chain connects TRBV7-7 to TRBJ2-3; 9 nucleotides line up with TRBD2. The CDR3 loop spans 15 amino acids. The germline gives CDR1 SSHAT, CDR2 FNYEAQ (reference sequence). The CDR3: CASSSGLASTDTQYF. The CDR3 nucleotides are TGTGCTAGCAGCTCGGGACTAGCTTCCACAGATACGCAGTATTTT.

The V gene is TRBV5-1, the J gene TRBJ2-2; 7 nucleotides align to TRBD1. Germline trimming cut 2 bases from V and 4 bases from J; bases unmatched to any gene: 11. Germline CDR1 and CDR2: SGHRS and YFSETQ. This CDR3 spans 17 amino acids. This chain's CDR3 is CASSLHLTGFGTGELFF. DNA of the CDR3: TGCGCCAGCAGCTTACATCTGACAGGGTTCGGCACCGGGGAGCTGTTTTTT.

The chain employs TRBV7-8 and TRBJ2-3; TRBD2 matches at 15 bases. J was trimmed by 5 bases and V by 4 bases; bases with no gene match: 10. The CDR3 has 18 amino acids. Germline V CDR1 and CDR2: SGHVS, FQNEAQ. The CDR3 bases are TGTGCCAGCAGCTCCCCCGGGACTAGCGGGGGGCCCCTAGATACGCAGTATTTT. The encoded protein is CASSSPGTSGGPLDTQYF.

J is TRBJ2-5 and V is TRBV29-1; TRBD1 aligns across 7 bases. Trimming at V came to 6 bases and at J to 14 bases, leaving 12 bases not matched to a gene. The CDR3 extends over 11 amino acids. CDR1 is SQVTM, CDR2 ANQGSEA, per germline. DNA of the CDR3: TGCAGCGTCGGAACAGGGGTGCGAGACTACTTC. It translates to CSVGTGVRDYF.

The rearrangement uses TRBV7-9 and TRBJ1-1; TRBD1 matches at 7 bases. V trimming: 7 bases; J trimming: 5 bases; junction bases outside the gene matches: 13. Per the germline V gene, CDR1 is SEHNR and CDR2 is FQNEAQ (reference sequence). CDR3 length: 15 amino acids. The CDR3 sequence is CASTDITGVWTEAFF. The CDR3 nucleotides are TGTGCCAGCACCGACATCACAGGGGTCTGGACTGAAGCTTTCTTT.

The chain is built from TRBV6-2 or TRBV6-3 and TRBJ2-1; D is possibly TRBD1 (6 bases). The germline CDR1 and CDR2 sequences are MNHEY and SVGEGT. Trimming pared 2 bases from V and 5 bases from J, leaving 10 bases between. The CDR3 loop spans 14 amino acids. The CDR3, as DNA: TGTGCCAGCAGTTACACAGGGTACCACAATGAGCAGTTCTTC. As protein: CASSYTGYHNEQFF.

In nucleotides, the CDR3 is TGTGCCACCCGGCGGGGGCCGTACACTGAAGCTTTCTTT. Protein sequence: CATRRGPYTEAFF. The rearrangement links TRBV24-1 to TRBJ1-1; perhaps TRBD1 as D (6 bases). This CDR3 has 13 amino acids. Germline values: CDR1 KGHDR, CDR2 SFDVKD. The germline V and J ends were trimmed by 9 bases and 3 bases, with 13 bases remaining between them.

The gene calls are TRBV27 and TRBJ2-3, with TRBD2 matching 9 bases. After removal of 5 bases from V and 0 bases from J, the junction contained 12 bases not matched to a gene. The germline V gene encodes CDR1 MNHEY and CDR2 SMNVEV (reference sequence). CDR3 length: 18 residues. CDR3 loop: CASSLQSGGPMSTDTQYF. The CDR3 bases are TGTGCCAGCAGTCTCCAGAGCGGGGGGCCGATGAGCACAGATACGCAGTATTTT.

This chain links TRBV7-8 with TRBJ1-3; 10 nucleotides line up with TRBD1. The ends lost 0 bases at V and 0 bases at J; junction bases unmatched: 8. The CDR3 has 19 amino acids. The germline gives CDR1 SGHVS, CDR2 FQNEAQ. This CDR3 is CASSLAPGQGIPSGNTIYF. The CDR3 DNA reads TGTGCCAGCAGCTTAGCACCGGGACAGGGGATCCCCTCTGGAAACACCATATATTTT.